A single sample gave rise to the 9 T cell receptor beta chains below, sequenced in a study of blood T cell repertoires in COVID-19. The table came from immunoSEQ multiplex PCR; TCRdb's copy has only in-frame clones and leaves some out. Of 30,000 to 35,000 clones in the sample, 82% were seen once. The sample was peripheral blood. Receptors were obtained from a man older than 75 with active or convalescent COVID-19.

This rearrangement joins TRBV12-3 or TRBV12-4 to TRBJ1-5; D uncertain. The CDR3 runs to 13 residues. Trimming shortened V by 5 bases and J by 7 bases, and 12 bases separated the two germline ends. DNA of the CDR3: TGTGCCAGCAGTCAACAAAGGGAGCAGCCCCAGCATTTT. It is translated as CASSQQREQPQHF.

The J gene is TRBJ1-5, the V gene TRBV6-5; the match to TRBD1 covers 8 bases. The CDR3 has 15 residues. With 10 bases clipped from V and 3 bases from J, the junction kept 11 bases outside the gene matches. Germline CDR1 and CDR2: MNHEY and SVGAGI. This CDR3 reads CATLRGQDTNQPQHF. The CDR3 DNA reads as TGTGCCACCCTCCGGGGACAGGATACCAATCAGCCCCAGCATTTT.

This chain connects TRBV5-1 to TRBJ2-2; D is uncertain. The CDR3 extends over 15 amino acids. V lost 1 base and J 3 bases, leaving 10 bases between the germline ends. The germline V gene has CDR1 SGHRS and CDR2 YFSETQ. Written as DNA, the CDR3 is TGCGCCAGCAGCTTGTCTCAACCGGACACCGGGGAGCTGTTTTTT. This translates into CASSLSQPDTGELFF. Combining the CDR3 with reference TRBV5-1 and TRBJ2-2 gives the whole variable domain KAGVTQTPRYLIKTRGQQVTLSCSPISGHRSVSWYQQTPGQGLQFLFEYFSETQRNKGNFPGRFSGRQFSNSRSEMNVSTLELGDSALYLCASSLSQPDTGELFFGEGSRLTVL.

A few counts support this clone. This chain links TRBV2 with TRBJ2-5; maybe TRBD2 (6 bases). The V gene lost 3 bases and the J gene lost 5 bases, with 13 bases spanning the gap. The CDR3 sequence is 14 residues long. Germline V CDR1 and CDR2: SNHLY, FYNNEI. CDR3 region: CASSEVRGWETQYF. The CDR3 nucleotides read TGTGCCAGCAGTGAGGTGCGGGGATGGGAGACCCAGTACTTC.

This sequence joins TRBV11-3 and TRBJ2-4; D is ambiguous. From germline, CDR1 is SGHNT and CDR2 YENEEA. This CDR3 has 14 residues. Trimming cost V 1 base and J 7 bases, with 11 bases left between them. The CDR3 reads CASSLALEVNIQYF. In DNA, the CDR3 is TGTGCCAGCAGCTTAGCCCTAGAGGTGAACATTCAGTACTTC.

The chain carries TRBV9 and TRBJ2-3, with 11 bases fitting TRBD2. From germline, CDR1 is SGDLS and CDR2 YYNGEE. Trimming cost V 0 bases and J 2 bases; bases outside gene matches: 5. CDR3 length equals 17 residues. CDR3 amino acids: CASSVGGSGRATDTQYF. CDR3 sequence (DNA): TGTGCCAGCAGCGTAGGGGGTAGCGGGAGGGCCACAGATACGCAGTATTTT.

This clone was found a few times. This chain connects TRBV7-9 to TRBJ1-6; D might be TRBD1 (5 bases). Trimming shortened V by 1 base and J by 7 bases, and 5 bases separated the two germline ends. Germline assignment: CDR1 SEHNR and CDR2 FQNEAQ (reference sequence). This CDR3 has 13 residues. CDR3 coding DNA: TGTGCCAGCAGCTTAGAGGGGAATTCACCCCTCCACTTT. Translation: CASSLEGNSPLHF.

V and J are TRBV7-9 and TRBJ1-2; possible D gene TRBD1, 5 bases. V lost 3 bases, J lost 6 bases, and 17 bases lay in between. Germline assignment: CDR1 SEHNR and CDR2 FQNEAQ (reference sequence). The CDR3 is made up of 15 amino acids. The CDR3 protein is CASSLSGTGGHGYTF. In nucleotides, the CDR3 is TGTGCCAGCAGCTTGAGTGGGACTGGCGGTCATGGCTACACCTTC. Complete variable domain (other parts from reference TRBV7-9 and TRBJ1-2): DTGVSQNPRHKITKRGQNVTFRCDPISEHNRLYWYRQTLGQGPEFLTYFQNEAQLEKSRLLSDRFSAERPKGSFSTLEIQRTEQGDSAMYLCASSLSGTGGHGYTFGSGTRLTVV.

The CDR3 spells CASTDRAGNTIYF. In DNA, the CDR3 is TGTGCCAGCACCGACAGGGCCGGAAACACCATATATTTT. The chain links TRBV7-2 to TRBJ1-3; 7 bases match TRBD1. The V segment lost 7 bases and the J segment 4 bases; nucleotides outside the gene matches: 4. This CDR3 region has 13 residues. Per germline, CDR1 SGHTA and CDR2 FQGNSA. The full variable domain, rest sourced from reference TRBV7-2 and TRBJ1-3, is GAGVSQSPSNKVTEKGKDVELRCDPISGHTALYWYRQSLGQGLEFLIYFQGNSAPDKSGLPSDRFSAERTGGSVSTLTIQRTQQEDSAVYLCASTDRAGNTIYFGEGSWLTVV.